These 19 T cell receptor beta chains came from one sample sequenced in a study of blood T cells in healthy people across ages. Together with a sample-barcoded 5' primer, a J-beta primer mix was included in a second PCR lasting about 6 to 11 cycles. TCRdb analysed the 5' RACE reads with MiXCR anew, one entry per CDR3 protein. This table holds 850,000 to 1,000,000 distinct CDR3 sequences, about 48% found once. The sequencing input was blood. The receptors here all came from a man under 40 in good health.

V gene TRBV6-1 combines with J gene TRBJ2-2, with D tentatively TRBD2 (6 bases). V lost 4 bases and J lost 6, with 12 bases in between. From germline, CDR1 is MNHNS and CDR2 SASEGT. The CDR3 is made up of 14 amino acids. The CDR3 here is CASSAGTQAGELFF. In nucleotides, the CDR3 is TGTGCCAGCAGTGCCGGGACTCAGGCCGGGGAGCTGTTTTTT.

This chain's CDR3 is CASNQETYEQYF. CDR3 DNA sequence: TGTGCCAGCAACCAAGAGACTTACGAGCAGTACTTC. The chain joins TRBV2 to TRBJ2-7; D unclear. The V and J ends lost 7 bases and 4 bases respectively, with 11 bases between them. The CDR3 has 12 residues. Germline loops: CDR1 SNHLY, CDR2 FYNNEI.

The V and J genes are TRBV28 and TRBJ2-1, with D unresolved. CDR3 size: 13 residues. Trimming removed 3 bases from V and 4 bases from J, with 7 bases in between. CDR1 is MDHEN, CDR2 SYDVKM, per germline. CDR3 DNA: TGTGCCAGCAGTTTTCAGAATTACAATGAGCAGTTCTTC. The encoded protein is CASSFQNYNEQFF.

This clonotype has just a few counts. The J gene is TRBJ2-7, the V gene TRBV25-1; D may be TRBD1 (5 bases). Trimming pared 10 bases from V and 3 bases from J, leaving 13 bases between. The CDR3 covers 12 residues. CDR1 is MGHDK and CDR2 is SYGVNS in the germline V gene. This chain's CDR3 is CATLDRSYEQYF. The CDR3 nucleotides read TGTGCCACGCTTGACAGAAGCTACGAGCAGTACTTC.

V is TRBV29-1 and J is TRBJ2-5; the D call may be TRBD1 or TRBD2 (5 bases each). V gave up 0 bases and J gave up 1 base, with 24 bases separating them. Germline V gene sequence: CDR1 SQVTM, CDR2 ANQGSEA. The CDR3 extends over 19 amino acids. The CDR3 DNA sequence: TGCAGCGTTGAAGATTCCCGAGTTGCTATCGGGGCGTCCCAAGAGACCCAGTACTTC. It specifies CSVEDSRVAIGASQETQYF.

A remark on this clonotype: A single base separates this from a much larger clone, so it may be a read error. The chain links TRBV6-1 to TRBJ2-1, with D uncertain. V lost 4 bases to trimming and J lost 2 bases, with 9 bases between them. The germline gives CDR1 MNHNS, CDR2 SASEGT. The CDR3 consists of 14 residues. CDR3 sequence: CASSGWGTYNEQFF. CDR3 DNA sequence: TGTGCCAGCAGTGGTTGGGGAACCTACAATGAGCAGTTCTTC.

The J gene is TRBJ2-3, the V gene TRBV7-8; D is uncertain. Looked up from germline, CDR1 is SGHVS and CDR2 is FQNEAQ. The germline V and J ends were trimmed by 5 bases and 5 bases, with 20 bases remaining between them. There are 16 residues in the CDR3. The CDR3 spells CASSPRSQVFKDTQYF. The DNA of the CDR3 is TGTGCCAGCAGCCCCCGTTCGCAGGTTTTCAAAGATACGCAGTATTTT.

In its sample, this clonotype was seen a few times. V and J are TRBV25-1 and TRBJ1-2; D call uncertain. Trimming took 5 bases from V and 1 from J, leaving 8 bases between them. The germline gives CDR1 MGHDK, CDR2 SYGVNS. There are 13 residues in the CDR3. The CDR3 reads CASSIDLNYGYTF. The CDR3 DNA reads TGTGCCAGCAGTATCGACCTTAACTATGGCTACACCTTC.

This clonotype was found once. The rearrangement uses TRBV28 and TRBJ1-6; D gene ambiguous. CDR1 and CDR2 (germline): MDHEN, SYDVKM. V was cut by 6 bases and J by 5 bases, with 14 bases left in between. The CDR3 spans 15 residues. The CDR3 region is CASRTTGQDNSPLHF. CDR3 coding DNA: TGTGCCAGCAGGACAACGGGCCAAGATAATTCACCCCTCCACTTT.

The table lists this clonotype with a few counts. The chain has TRBV29-1 and TRBJ2-3; 7 bases map to TRBD1. The germline V gene has CDR1 SQVTM and CDR2 ANQGSEA. With V trimmed by 7 bases and J by 4 bases, 5 bases remained unmatched. The CDR3 is 12 amino acids. The CDR3 is CSGDQGADTQYF. The CDR3, as DNA: TGCAGCGGGGACCAGGGGGCAGATACGCAGTATTTT.

There are many counts of this clonotype. In DNA form, the CDR3 reads TGCGCCAGCAGCCAAATCCCACGGGACCCGCGGGGCTACACCTTC. The encoded protein is CASSQIPRDPRGYTF. This rearrangement joins TRBV4-1 to TRBJ1-2; TRBD1 might be the D (5 bases). From germline, CDR1 is MGHRA and CDR2 YSYEKL. V lost 2 bases to trimming and J lost 8 bases, with 18 bases between them. There are 15 residues in the CDR3.

The gene calls are TRBV20-1 and TRBJ2-1; 8 bases agree with TRBD1. Germline V gives CDR1 DFQATT, CDR2 SNEGSKA (reference sequence). V shed 0 bases and J 5 bases; nucleotides not matched to a gene: 3. There are 14 residues in the CDR3. CDR3 DNA sequence: TGCAGTGCTAGAGAGGACAGGGTCAACAATGAGCAGTTCTTC. It translates to CSAREDRVNNEQFF.

This chain links TRBV20-1 with TRBJ1-5; D not resolved. Trimming took 3 bases from V and 7 from J, leaving 16 bases between them. CDR1 DFQATT and CDR2 SNEGSKA come from the germline V gene (reference sequence). This CDR3 is built from 14 residues. CDR3 region: CSASLGDSGQPQHF. The CDR3 DNA reads TGCAGTGCTAGTCTAGGAGATTCGGGGCAGCCCCAGCATTTT.

This clonotype showed up just a few times. The chain links TRBV5-1 to TRBJ2-7; D call uncertain. The CDR3 is 14 residues long. From germline, CDR1 is SGHRS and CDR2 YFSETQ. V lost 0 bases to trimming and J lost 2 bases, with 9 bases between them. The CDR3 DNA reads as TGCGCCAGCAGCTTGGAGTTAGCCACCTACGAGCAGTACTTC. It is translated as CASSLELATYEQYF.

The chain is built from TRBV3-1 and TRBJ1-2; D is perhaps TRBD1 (5 bases). There are 15 residues in the CDR3. V lost 3 bases, J lost 3 bases, and 14 bases lay in between. Germline V CDR1 and CDR2: LGHDT, YNNKEL (reference sequence). CDR3 protein: CASSHEGTRDYGYTF. CDR3 in DNA: TGTGCCAGCAGCCATGAGGGGACTAGAGACTATGGCTACACCTTC. Full variable domain (rest looked up from reference TRBV3-1 and TRBJ1-2): DTAVSQTPKYLVTQMGNDKSIKCEQNLGHDTMYWYKQDSKKFLKIMFSYNNKELIINETVPNRFSPKSPDKAHLNLHINSLELGDSAVYFCASSHEGTRDYGYTFGSGTRLTVV.

This clonotype appeared a single time. The chain is built from TRBV12-3 or TRBV12-4 and TRBJ2-7, with D unresolved. TRBJ2-5 explains the end of the DNA better; the J call may be wrong. The CDR3 runs to 14 residues. The CDR3 region is CASKARGPWETQYF. The CDR3 nucleotides read TGTGCCAGCAAGGCCCGTGGGCCGTGGGAGACCCAGTACTTC.

The chain is built from TRBV7-2 and TRBJ2-1; perhaps D is TRBD1 or TRBD2 (5 bases each). CDR1 is SGHTA, CDR2 FQGNSA, per germline. Trimming removed 8 bases at V and 4 bases at J, with 9 bases between. The CDR3 has 12 amino acids. Written as DNA, the CDR3 is TGTGCCAGCGAGGGACCATACAATGAGCAGTTCTTC. As protein: CASEGPYNEQFF.

In its sample, this clonotype was seen a few times. V gene TRBV3-1 combines with J gene TRBJ2-3; 7 bases map to TRBD2. The CDR3 is 16 amino acids. Germline V gives CDR1 LGHDT, CDR2 YNNKEL (reference sequence). Trimming took 2 bases from V and 2 from J; bases not matched to a gene: 7. This chain's CDR3 is CASSQWKGLSTDTQYF. CDR3 nucleotide sequence: TGTGCCAGCAGCCAATGGAAGGGACTATCCACAGATACGCAGTATTTT.

This clonotype has more than one count but fewer than ten. The chain carries TRBV5-1 and TRBJ2-1; 15 bases align to TRBD2. The germline V gene encodes CDR1 SGHRS and CDR2 YFSETQ. J lost 8 bases, V lost 3 bases, and 6 bases had no gene match. This CDR3 spans 16 amino acids. DNA for the CDR3: TGCGCCAGCAGCTGGACTAGCGGGGGGGCCGTGGATGAGCAGTTCTTC. Protein: CASSWTSGGAVDEQFF.